The clone carrying this T cell receptor beta chain was recorded a few times. This sample stems from a study of neoadjuvant anti-PD-1 for oral cavity cancer. Overall study context: Non-progressing patients received a fourth nivolumab dose near day 43, then surgery on days 50-56.

CDR1 SGHDT and CDR2 YYEEEE come from the germline V gene. This CDR3 is 11 amino acids long. The V end was cut by 7 bases, the J end by 5 bases, with 9 bases between. PBMC libraries mostly used around 0.5 ug of input genomic DNA, with six replicates per sample. Using immunoSEQ multiplex PCR, the repertoire was profiled, and TCRdb retains in-frame clones only, with some absent. The table lists 15,000 to 20,000 clones, around 64% of them singletons. The J gene is TRBJ1-1, the V gene TRBV5-6; TRBD1 might be the D (5 bases). The clonotype comes from a person aged 40 to 85 with oral cavity squamous cell carcinoma. The source was PBMCs, collected before nivolumab (anti-PD-1) treatment. The CDR3 reads CASGTSTEAFF. The CDR3 DNA is TGTGCCAGCGGGACGTCAACTGAAGCTTTCTTT.